Listed below are T cell receptor beta chains from one sample, sequenced in a study of cytomegalovirus exposure and HLA in healthy donors. Sequencing used immunoSEQ multiplex PCR; TCRdb keeps in-frame clones, though not all of them. The sample holds roughly 190,000 clones, around four fifths seen once. Sequencing was performed on PBMCs. Receptor source: a female donor in good health and CMV-seronegative. Each CDR3 is given with its conserved first and last residue. The D gene is left open where the match is weak. Some rows mark clone size as missing; the rest say once, few, many or name a class of expanded clone.

clone size | CDR3 length | J gene | V gene | D gene | CDR3 DNA | CDR3 protein
NA | 14 | TRBJ1-1 | TRBV6-5 | TRBD1 | TGTGCCAGCAGAACAGGGGGGAAGAACACTGAAGCTTTCTTT | CASRTGGKNTEAFF
NA | 13 | TRBJ2-7 | TRBV6-1 | TRBD2 | TGTGCCAGCAGGGAAGGGGAGGGGAAAAGGTGGGACTTC | CASREGEGKRWDF
NA | 14 | TRBJ1-6 | TRBV5-6 | TRBD1 | TGTGCCAGCAGCTTGGGGCAGGGGGTTTCACCCCTCCACTTT | CASSLGQGVSPLHF
NA | 14 | TRBJ2-2 | TRBV29-1 | TRBD2 | TGCAGCGGGGGTAGCGGGGGGAACACCGGGGAGCTGTTTTTT | CSGGSGGNTGELFF
NA | 16 | TRBJ2-1 | TRBV12-5 | TRBD2 | TGTGCTAGTGGTTTGGTAAGGGAGGGAGGGTACAATGAGCAGTTCTTC | CASGLVREGGYNEQFF
NA | 14 | TRBJ1-1 | TRBV4-1 | TRBD1 | TGCGCCAGCAGCCAGGGACAGCTGAACACTGAAGCTTTCTTT | CASSQGQLNTEAFF
few | 15 | TRBJ1-6 | TRBV6-5 | NA | TGTGCCAGCAAGCTTCAGGAAACTTATAATTCACCCCTCCACTTT | CASKLQETYNSPLHF
NA | 16 | TRBJ2-5 | TRBV18 | TRBD2 | TGTGCCAGCTCACCGAGCGCCGGGGGGGTAATCGAGACCCAGTACTTC | CASSPSAGGVIETQYF
few | 17 | TRBJ2-1 | TRBV9 | NA | TGTGCCAGCAGCGTAGGGATGGGCGACGCCCCCTACAATGAGCAGTTCTTC | CASSVGMGDAPYNEQFF
NA | 12 | TRBJ2-5 | TRBV7-9 | NA | TGTGCCAGCAGTTCACTCGAAGAGACCCAGTACTTC | CASSSLEETQYF
NA | 14 | TRBJ2-5 | TRBV9 | NA | TGTGCCAGCAGCGTGAACAGGGAAGGGGGGACCCAGTACTTC | CASSVNREGGTQYF
NA | 14 | TRBJ1-2 | TRBV28 | TRBD1 | TGTGCCAGCCGACCTCCAGGACAGGGTAAAGGCTACACCTTC | CASRPPGQGKGYTF
NA | 15 | TRBJ2-1 | TRBV11-3 | NA | TGTGCCAGCAGCTTTTCAGGTGGCACCTACAATGAGCAGTTCTTC | CASSFSGGTYNEQFF
NA | 15 | TRBJ1-1 | TRBV7-9 | TRBD1 | TGTGCCAGCAGCATTAGGACAGGGGGGAACACTGAAGCTTTCTTT | CASSIRTGGNTEAFF
NA | 17 | TRBJ2-2 | TRBV7-3 | TRBD2 | TGTGCCAGCAGCGTAACCCCGACTAGCGGGAGAGGCGGGGAGCTGTTTTTT | CASSVTPTSGRGGELFF
NA | 17 | TRBJ2-3 | TRBV27 | NA | TGTGCCAGCAGTTGGACCCCCTCGACTAGATCGCCAGATACGCAGTATTTT | CASSWTPSTRSPDTQYF
few | 14 | TRBJ2-2 | TRBV28 | NA | TGTGCCAGCAGTTTGACAGGAGACACCGGGGAGCTGTTTTTT | CASSLTGDTGELFF
NA | 15 | TRBJ1-4 | TRBV29-1 | NA | TGCAGCGTTGAGGCGGGGGGCGCGACTAATGAAAAACTGTTTTTT | CSVEAGGATNEKLFF
NA | 14 | TRBJ2-3 | TRBV30 | NA | TGTGCCTGGAGTGCTAGTTTTGCCACAGATACGCAGTATTTT | CAWSASFATDTQYF
NA | 16 | TRBJ2-7 | TRBV18 | TRBD2 | TGTGCCAGCTCACCACCTACTAGCGGGGGGACCTACGAGCAGTACTTC | CASSPPTSGGTYEQYF
NA | 14 | TRBJ2-3 | TRBV18 | NA | TGTGCCAGCTCACCCCAGGGGGGAACAGATACGCAGTATTTT | CASSPQGGTDTQYF
NA | 15 | TRBJ1-1 | TRBV5-3 | NA | TGTGCCAGAAGCGACGGACAGCCTCTGAACACTGAAGCTTTCTTT | CARSDGQPLNTEAFF
NA | 15 | TRBJ1-5 | TRBV9 | NA | TGTGCCAGCAGCGTAGGAGGGTATAGCAATCAGCCCCAGCATTTT | CASSVGGYSNQPQHF
NA | 15 | TRBJ2-3 | TRBV25-1 | TRBD2 | TGTGCCAGCAGTGAGGGTAGCGGGATTAAGGATACGCAGTATTTT | CASSEGSGIKDTQYF
NA | 12 | TRBJ2-4 | TRBV19 | NA | TGTGCCAGTAGAGAACAGATAGGAATTCAGTACTTC | CASREQIGIQYF
NA | 17 | TRBJ1-5 | TRBV14 | NA | TGTGCCAGCAGCCAAGAAGGCGGCAGACTTACCTATCAGCCCCAGCATTTT | CASSQEGGRLTYQPQHF
NA | 14 | TRBJ1-2 | TRBV7-3 | NA | TGTGCCAGCAGCTTAAGGGGGGAGAACTATGGCTACACCTTC | CASSLRGENYGYTF
NA | 16 | TRBJ2-2 | TRBV28 | TRBD2 | TGTGCCAGCAGTTTTAGCGGGGGGCCCAACACCGGGGAGCTGTTTTTT | CASSFSGGPNTGELFF
few | 15 | TRBJ1-2 | TRBV9 | TRBD1 | TGTGCCAGCAGCGTAGGGACAGGGTCTAACTATGGCTACACCTTC | CASSVGTGSNYGYTF
NA | 15 | TRBJ2-1 | TRBV28 | TRBD2 | TGTGCCAGCAGAGGCGGGACTAGCGGGGACAATGAGCAGTTCTTC | CASRGGTSGDNEQFF
NA | 19 | TRBJ1-3 | TRBV7-2 | NA | TGTGCCAGCAGCTTAGGGGGTAAGAGGGAAGTTGAGTCCGGAAACACCATATATTTT | CASSLGGKREVESGNTIYF
NA | 15 | TRBJ2-7 | TRBV6-5 | NA | TGTGCCAGCAGCAAACCGGGACACCGAGTCCTCGAGCAGTACTTC | CASSKPGHRVLEQYF
NA | 13 | TRBJ1-2 | TRBV30 | TRBD1 | TGTGCCTGGAGATGGGGACAGGGCGGAGGCTACACCTTC | CAWRWGQGGGYTF
once | 14 | TRBJ2-7 | TRBV27 | TRBD1 | TGTGCCAGCAGTTTATCGACAGGGGGGCTCGAGCAGTACTTC | CASSLSTGGLEQYF
few | 16 | TRBJ1-4 | TRBV7-9 | NA | TGTGCCAGCAGCTTATGGTTAGACAGGATTAATGAAAAACTGTTTTTT | CASSLWLDRINEKLFF
NA | 15 | TRBJ2-5 | TRBV11-3 | TRBD2 | TGTGCCAGCAGCCTCAGCGGGGGGGCGAGGGAGACCCAGTACTTC | CASSLSGGARETQYF
NA | 14 | TRBJ1-4 | TRBV6-5 | TRBD1 | TGTGCCAGCAGTTACTTGCAGGGGGGTGAAAAACTGTTTTTT | CASSYLQGGEKLFF
NA | 11 | TRBJ2-7 | TRBV30 | TRBD1 | TGTGGCCAGGGGGCGCAGGACGAGCAGTACTTC | CGQGAQDEQYF
NA | 17 | TRBJ2-2 | TRBV28 | TRBD1 | TGTGCCAGCAGCTTTACAGGGGGCCCTGTCATGGGCGGGGAGCTGTTTTTT | CASSFTGGPVMGGELFF
NA | 16 | TRBJ2-1 | TRBV5-4 | TRBD2 | TGTGCCAGCAGTGGGGAGCTAGCGGGGGTAGGCAATGAGCAGTTCTTC | CASSGELAGVGNEQFF
NA | 16 | TRBJ2-7 | TRBV28 | TRBD2 | TGTGCCAGCAGCCTGCTTGGGACTAGCGGGAGCTACGAGCAGTACTTC | CASSLLGTSGSYEQYF
few | 15 | TRBJ2-1 | TRBV7-9 | TRBD2 | TGTGCCAGCAGCACGCTAGCGGGGGGCTTAGGGGAGCAGTTCTTC | CASSTLAGGLGEQFF